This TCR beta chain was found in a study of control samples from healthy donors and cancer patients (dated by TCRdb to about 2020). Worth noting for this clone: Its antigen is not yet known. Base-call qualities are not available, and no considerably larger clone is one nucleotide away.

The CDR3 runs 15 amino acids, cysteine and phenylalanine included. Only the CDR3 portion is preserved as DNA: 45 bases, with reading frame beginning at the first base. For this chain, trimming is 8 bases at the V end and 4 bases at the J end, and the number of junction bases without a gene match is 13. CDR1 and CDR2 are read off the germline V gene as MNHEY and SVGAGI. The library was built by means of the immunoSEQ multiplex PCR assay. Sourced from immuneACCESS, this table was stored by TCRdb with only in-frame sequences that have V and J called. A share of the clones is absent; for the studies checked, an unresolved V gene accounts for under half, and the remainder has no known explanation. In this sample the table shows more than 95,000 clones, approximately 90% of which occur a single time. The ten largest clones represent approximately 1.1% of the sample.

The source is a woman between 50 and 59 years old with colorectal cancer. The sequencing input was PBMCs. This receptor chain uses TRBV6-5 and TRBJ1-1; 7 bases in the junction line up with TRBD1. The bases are TGTGCCAGCCTCCCGGGGGACAGACGAGCCACTGAAGCTTTCTTT. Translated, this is CASLPGDRRATEAFF.